This T cell receptor (beta chain) emerged from a study of OX40 agonist ivuxolimab in advanced cancers. Study information: Enrolled patients in dose escalation had cancers that were hepatocellular carcinoma, melanoma, renal cell or head and neck cancer. Study-wide findings and caveats: At 0.1-3.0 mg/kg, partial responders had clonal expansion among the lowest observed. Clonal expansion was seen in CD4+ and CD8+ blood T cells by week 6 at 0.1 to 3.0 mg/kg.

Germline V lookup: CDR1 MGHRA, CDR2 YSYEKL. Trimming shortened V by 0 bases and J by 4 bases, and 12 bases separated the two germline ends. The CDR3 totals 15 residues. For this clone: No antigen is known for it.

TCRdb's table, derived via immunoSEQ multiplex PCR, lists solely in-frame clones and lacks some. The sample includes approximately 39,000 clones, roughly three quarters of them seen just once. The sample was CD4+ or CD8+ T cells sorted from blood, taken in a trial of the OX40 agonist ivuxolimab. V gene TRBV4-1 combines with J gene TRBJ1-2; D may be TRBD1 (5 bases). This TCR derives from an adult with an advanced solid tumor such as melanoma, head and neck, liver or kidney cancer. The DNA for the CDR3 is TGCGCCAGCAGCCAAGATTCATCAGGGTCCTATGGCTACACCTTC. It is translated as CASSQDSSGSYGYTF.